These T cell receptor beta chains were read from a single sample in a study of shared clonotypes between healthy human individuals. Repertoires were generated with immunoSEQ multiplex PCR, while TCRdb's copy carries only in-frame clones and drops some. Of around 2.5 million clones detected, 90% to 95% appear once; the ten largest clones hold 0.36%. The source material was naive CD4+ T cells from PBMCs. The receptors originated from a man aged 18 to 35 in good health. Some clones in this sample may be carry-over from other donors' samples. CDR3s leave out the opening cysteine and the closing phenylalanine or tryptophan. Fields, in order: CDR3 protein, V gene, D gene. A D gene is named only where the DNA matches it firmly.

ASSQARTGGQETQY TRBV4-1 TRBD1
ASYRTGELF TRBV6-6 .
ASQDREKLF TRBV18 .
ASSYTSGRRGNEQF TRBV6-5 TRBD2
ASSEADYGYT TRBV2 .
ASSPGTGRPSTDTQY TRBV11-2 TRBD1
ASSISSGRLF TRBV7-6 TRBD2
ASSSAAQGAYNEQF TRBV28 TRBD1
ASSSIPGQGAYEQY TRBV27 TRBD1
ASSPRQGRLDEQY TRBV5-4 .
ASSIQGKKSSYEQY TRBV19 .
ASSLGISSVGGRIETQY TRBV13 .